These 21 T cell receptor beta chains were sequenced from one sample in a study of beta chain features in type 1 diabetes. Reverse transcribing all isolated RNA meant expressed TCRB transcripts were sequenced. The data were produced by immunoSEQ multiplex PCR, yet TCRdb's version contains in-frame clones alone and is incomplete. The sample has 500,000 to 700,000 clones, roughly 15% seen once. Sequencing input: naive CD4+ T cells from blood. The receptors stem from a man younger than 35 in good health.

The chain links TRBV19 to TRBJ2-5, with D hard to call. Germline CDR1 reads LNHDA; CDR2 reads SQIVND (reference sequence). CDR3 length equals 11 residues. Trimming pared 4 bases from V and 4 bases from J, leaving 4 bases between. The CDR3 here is CASSNLETQYF. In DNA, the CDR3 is TGTGCCAGTAGTAACCTAGAGACCCAGTACTTC.

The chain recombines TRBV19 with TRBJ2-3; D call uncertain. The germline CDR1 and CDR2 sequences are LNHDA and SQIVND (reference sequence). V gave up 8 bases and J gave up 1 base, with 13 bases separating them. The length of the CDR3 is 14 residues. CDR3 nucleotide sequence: TGTGCCAGTGCTATCCTAGGGCGCACAGATACGCAGTATTTT. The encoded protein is CASAILGRTDTQYF.

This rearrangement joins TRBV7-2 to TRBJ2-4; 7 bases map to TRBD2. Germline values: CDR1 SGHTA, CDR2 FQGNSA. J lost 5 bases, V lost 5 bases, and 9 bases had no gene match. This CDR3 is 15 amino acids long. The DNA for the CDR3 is TGTGCCAGCAGCACCCACAGCGGGATTGAAAACATTCAGTACTTC. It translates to CASSTHSGIENIQYF.

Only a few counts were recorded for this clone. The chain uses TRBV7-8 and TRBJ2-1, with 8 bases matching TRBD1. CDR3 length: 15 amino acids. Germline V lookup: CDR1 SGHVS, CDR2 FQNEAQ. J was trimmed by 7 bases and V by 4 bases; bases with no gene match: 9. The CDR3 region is CASSSGRTGKNEQFF. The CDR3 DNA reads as TGTGCCAGCAGCTCCGGTCGGACAGGGAAAAATGAGCAGTTCTTC.

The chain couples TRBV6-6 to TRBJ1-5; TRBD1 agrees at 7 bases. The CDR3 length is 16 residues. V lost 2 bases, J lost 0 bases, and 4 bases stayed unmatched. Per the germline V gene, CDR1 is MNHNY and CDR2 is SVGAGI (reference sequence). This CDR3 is CASSYNGQVSNQPQHF. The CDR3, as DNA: TGTGCCAGCAGTTACAATGGACAGGTTAGCAATCAGCCCCAGCATTTT.

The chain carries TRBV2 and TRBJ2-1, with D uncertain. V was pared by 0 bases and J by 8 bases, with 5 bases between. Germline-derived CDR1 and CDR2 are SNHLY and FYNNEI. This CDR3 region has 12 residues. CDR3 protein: CASSEAGYEQFF. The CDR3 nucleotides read TGTGCCAGCAGTGAAGCGGGATATGAGCAGTTCTTC.

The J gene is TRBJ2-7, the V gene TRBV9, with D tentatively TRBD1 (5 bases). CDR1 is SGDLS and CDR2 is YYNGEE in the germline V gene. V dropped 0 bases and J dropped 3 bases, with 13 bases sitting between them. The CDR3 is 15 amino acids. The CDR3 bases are TGTGCCAGCAGCGTAGATACAGGCATACACTACGAGCAGTACTTC. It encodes CASSVDTGIHYEQYF. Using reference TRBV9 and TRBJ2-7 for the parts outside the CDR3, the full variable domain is DSGVTQTPKHLITATGQRVTLRCSPRSGDLSVYWYQQSLDQGLQFLIQYYNGEERAKGNILERFSAQQFPDLHSELNLSSLELGDSALYFCASSVDTGIHYEQYFGPGTRLTVT.

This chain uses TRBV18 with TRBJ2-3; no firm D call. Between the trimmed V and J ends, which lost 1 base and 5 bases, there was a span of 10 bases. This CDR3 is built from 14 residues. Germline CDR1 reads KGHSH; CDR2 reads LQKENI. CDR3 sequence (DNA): TGTGCCAGCTCACCACAGACGAGAGAAGATACGCAGTATTTT. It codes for CASSPQTREDTQYF.

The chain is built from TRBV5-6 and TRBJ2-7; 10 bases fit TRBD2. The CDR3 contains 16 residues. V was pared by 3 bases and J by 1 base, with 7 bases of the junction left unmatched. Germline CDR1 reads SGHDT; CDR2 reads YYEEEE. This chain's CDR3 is CASSSPGLAYSYEQYF. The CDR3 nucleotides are TGTGCCAGCAGCTCTCCGGGACTAGCGTATTCCTACGAGCAGTACTTC.

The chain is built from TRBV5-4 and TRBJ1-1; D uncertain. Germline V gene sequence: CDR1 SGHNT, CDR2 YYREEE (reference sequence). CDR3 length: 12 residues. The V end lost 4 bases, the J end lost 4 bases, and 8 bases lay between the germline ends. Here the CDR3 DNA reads TGTGCCAGCAGCCCTGGCCCCACTGAAGCTTTCTTT. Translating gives CASSPGPTEAFF.

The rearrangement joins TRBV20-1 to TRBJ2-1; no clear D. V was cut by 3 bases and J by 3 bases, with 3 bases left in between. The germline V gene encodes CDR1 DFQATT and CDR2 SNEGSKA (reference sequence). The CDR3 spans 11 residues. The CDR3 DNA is TGCAGTGCTAGTTTCTACAATGAGCAGTTCTTC. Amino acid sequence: CSASFYNEQFF.

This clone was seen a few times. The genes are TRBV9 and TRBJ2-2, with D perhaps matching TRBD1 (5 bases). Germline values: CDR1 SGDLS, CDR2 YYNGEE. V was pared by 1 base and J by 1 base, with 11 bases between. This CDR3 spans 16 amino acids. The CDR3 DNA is TGTGCCAGCAGCGTAAGTGGGGCGAAGAACACCGGGGAGCTGTTTTTT. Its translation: CASSVSGAKNTGELFF.

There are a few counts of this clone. CDR3 residues: CASSLERASYEQYF. The CDR3 region has the DNA TGTGCCAGCAGCTTAGAGAGGGCTAGCTACGAGCAGTACTTC. The chain carries TRBV7-2 and TRBJ2-7; maybe TRBD2 (5 bases). CDR3 length equals 14 residues. Deletions cut 1 base from V and 3 bases from J, with 10 bases between. Germline lookup yields CDR1 SGHTA and CDR2 FQGNSA.

CDR3 protein: CASSFGTAKNTEQYF. Here the CDR3 DNA reads TGTGCCAGCAGCTTCGGGACGGCCAAAAATACCGAGCAGTACTTC. The chain has TRBV7-9 and TRBJ2-7; D is tentatively TRBD1 or TRBD2 (5 bases each). Trimming took off 3 bases at V and 6 bases at J, with 18 bases between the two ends. Germline V gene sequence: CDR1 SEHNR, CDR2 FQNEAQ (reference sequence). The CDR3 sequence is 15 residues long.

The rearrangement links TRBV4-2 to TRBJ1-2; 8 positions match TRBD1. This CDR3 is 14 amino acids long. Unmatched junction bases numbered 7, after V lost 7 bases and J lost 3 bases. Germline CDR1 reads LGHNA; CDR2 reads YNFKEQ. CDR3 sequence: CASNPQGADYGYTF. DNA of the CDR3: TGTGCCAGCAACCCGCAGGGGGCGGACTATGGCTACACCTTC.

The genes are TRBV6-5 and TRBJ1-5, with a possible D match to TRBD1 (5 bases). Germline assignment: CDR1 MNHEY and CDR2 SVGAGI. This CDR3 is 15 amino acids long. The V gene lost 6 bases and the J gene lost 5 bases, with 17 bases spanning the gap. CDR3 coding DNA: TGTGCCAGCAGCCCGGGGGGAGGGAGATATCAGCCCCAGCATTTT. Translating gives CASSPGGGRYQPQHF.

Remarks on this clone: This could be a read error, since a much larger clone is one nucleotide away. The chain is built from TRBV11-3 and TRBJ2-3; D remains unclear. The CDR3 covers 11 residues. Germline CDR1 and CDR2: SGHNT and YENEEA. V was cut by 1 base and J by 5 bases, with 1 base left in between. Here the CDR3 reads CASSLGDTQYF. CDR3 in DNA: TGTGCCAGCAGCTTAGGAGATACGCAGTATTTT.

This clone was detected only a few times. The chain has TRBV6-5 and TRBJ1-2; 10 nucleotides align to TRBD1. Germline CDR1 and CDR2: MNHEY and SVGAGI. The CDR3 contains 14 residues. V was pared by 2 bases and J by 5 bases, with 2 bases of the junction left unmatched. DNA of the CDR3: TGTGCCAGCAGTTACGGGGACAGGGGTTATGGCTACACCTTC. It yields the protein CASSYGDRGYGYTF.

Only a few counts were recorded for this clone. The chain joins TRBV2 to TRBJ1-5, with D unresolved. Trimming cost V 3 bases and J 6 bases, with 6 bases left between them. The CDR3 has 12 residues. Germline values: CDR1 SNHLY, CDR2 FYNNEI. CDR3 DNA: TGTGCCAGCAGTGAGTCGGTTCAGCCCCAGCATTTT. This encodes CASSESVQPQHF.

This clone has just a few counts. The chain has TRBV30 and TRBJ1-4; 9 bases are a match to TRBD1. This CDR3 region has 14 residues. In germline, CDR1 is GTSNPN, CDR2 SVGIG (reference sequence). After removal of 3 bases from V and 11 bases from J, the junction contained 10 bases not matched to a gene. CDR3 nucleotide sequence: TGTGCCTGGAGGGACGGGACAGGGCGTCCTAAACTGTTTTTT. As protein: CAWRDGTGRPKLFF.

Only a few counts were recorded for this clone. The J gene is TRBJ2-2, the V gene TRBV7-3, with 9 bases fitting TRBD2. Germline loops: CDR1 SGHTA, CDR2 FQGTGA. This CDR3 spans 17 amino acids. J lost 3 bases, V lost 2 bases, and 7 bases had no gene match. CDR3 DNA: TGTGCCAGCAGCTTAGATCTAGCGGGGCGTCACACCGGGGAGCTGTTTTTT. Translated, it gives CASSLDLAGRHTGELFF.